This T cell receptor (beta chain) is drawn from a study of Graves' ophthalmopathy and Graves' hyperthyroidism. Study background: The authors collected peripheral blood at initial diagnosis, before any treatment.

Trimming removed 3 bases at V and 1 base at J, with 13 bases between. Germline V CDR1 and CDR2: DFQATT, SNEGSKA (reference sequence). The CDR3 length is 14 residues. A few counts support this clonotype. Its antigen is unknown. Transcripts of RNA were the source for amplifying TCR beta CDR3 regions. The library came from an HTBI-primed first-round RT-PCR and a second-round multiplex PCR. Via MiXCR, TCRdb re-called the multiplex PCR reads, giving one row per CDR3 protein. The table lists 650,000 to 900,000 distinct CDR3 sequences, around 40% of them singletons. Study-wide findings and caveats: Most thyroid-expanded clonotypes exceeding 0.001 frequency were also found in blood.

The J gene is TRBJ2-7, the V gene TRBV20-1; possible D gene TRBD2, 6 bases. The sequence was collected from an adult man with Graves' ophthalmopathy. The source material was peripheral blood. CDR3 loop: CSASERVLSYEQYF. The CDR3 DNA is TGCAGTGCTAGTGAGCGGGTACTTTCCTACGAGCAGTACTTC.